A selection of T cell receptor beta chains follows, all from one sample in a study of T cell changes during pregnancy in multiple sclerosis. Libraries were prepared by immunoSEQ multiplex PCR; TCRdb keeps only in-frame clonotypes and omits some of them. The sample has about 75,000 clones, 89% seen once. The specimen was peripheral blood, collected in the first trimester of pregnancy. The source is a female donor in good health, enrolled as a control in a pregnancy study. Both conserved end residues are part of each CDR3. The D gene is left open where the match is weak. The size field is filled for only some rows; it gives once, few, many or a size class.

TGTGCCAGCAGCCCTCGTAGCGGGGAAGGGGCGAACACAGATACGCAGTATTTT	CASSPRSGEGANTDTQYF	-	TRBD2	TRBV28	TRBJ2-3
TGTGCCAGCAGCTCTTACAGGCAGGGATTCTCTGGAAACACCATATATTTT	CASSSYRQGFSGNTIYF	-	-	TRBV7-9	TRBJ1-3
TGTGCCAGCAGCTATGGGACAGGGAACCTGAACACTGAAGCTTTCTTT	CASSYGTGNLNTEAFF	-	TRBD1	TRBV7-6	TRBJ1-1
TGTGCCAGCAGTTTCATCCTCGGGCAGGGTAATTCACCCCTCCACTTT	CASSFILGQGNSPLHF	-	-	TRBV28	TRBJ1-6
TGTGCCAGCACCCCCTCCACCCCACGTCAGGGAAGAGGAAACTACGAGCAGTACTTC	CASTPSTPRQGRGNYEQYF	-	-	TRBV7-2	TRBJ2-7
TGTGCCAGCAGTTACGGTACGGCGGCCTACGAGCAGTACTTC	CASSYGTAAYEQYF	-	-	TRBV6-5	TRBJ2-7
TGTGCCAGCGGGTTAGCGAACACTGAAGCTTTCTTT	CASGLANTEAFF	-	-	TRBV2	TRBJ1-1
TGTGCCAGCAGTTCAGGGTGGACTAATGAAAAACTGTTTTTT	CASSSGWTNEKLFF	few	-	TRBV6-6	TRBJ1-4
TGTGCCAGCAGTGAAAGGTCGGGAGGGTCGTATGAGCAGTTCTTC	CASSERSGGSYEQFF	-	TRBD2	TRBV2	TRBJ2-1
TGTGCCAGCAGCAAAGTAACAGGGGCCCCTACCTACGAGCAGTACTTC	CASSKVTGAPTYEQYF	-	TRBD1	TRBV6-6	TRBJ2-7